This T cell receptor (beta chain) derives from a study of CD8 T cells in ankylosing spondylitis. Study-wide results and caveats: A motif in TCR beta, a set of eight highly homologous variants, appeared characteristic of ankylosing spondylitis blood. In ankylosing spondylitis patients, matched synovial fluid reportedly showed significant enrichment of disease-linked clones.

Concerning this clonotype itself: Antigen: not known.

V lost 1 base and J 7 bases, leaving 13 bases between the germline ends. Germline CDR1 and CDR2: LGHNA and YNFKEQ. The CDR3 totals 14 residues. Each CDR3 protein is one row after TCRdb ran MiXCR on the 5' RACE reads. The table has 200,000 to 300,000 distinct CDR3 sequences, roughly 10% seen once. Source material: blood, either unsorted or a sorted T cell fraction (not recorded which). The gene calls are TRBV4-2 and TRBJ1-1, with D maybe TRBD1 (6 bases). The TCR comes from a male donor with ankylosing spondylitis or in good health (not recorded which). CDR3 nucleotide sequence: TGTGCCAGCAGCCAAGTCTCCGGGACACTTGAAGCTTTCTTT. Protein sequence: CASSQVSGTLEAFF.